This passage covers 6 T cell receptor beta chains from one sample sequenced in a study of T cell repertoires in cytomegalovirus infection. These receptors lack a known antigen. TCRdb fed the reads into MiXCR, producing one record per CDR3 protein. The sample shows fewer than 950,000 distinct CDR3 sequences, 30% to 35% of them seen only once. Material: cultured CD8+ T cells from PBMCs, obtained from culture after CMV antigen stimulation. The receptors were gathered from a human donor in good health (CMV status not recorded). Some clones in this sample may be carry-over from other donors' samples.

The V gene is TRBV5-1, the J gene TRBJ2-5, with unresolved D. Germline V gene lookup returns CDR1 SGHRS and CDR2 YFSETQ. V was clipped by 6 bases and J by 5 bases, with 8 bases between them. CDR3 length: 11 amino acids. The CDR3 nucleotides read TGCGCCAGCAAGGGAAGCGAGACCCAGTACTTC. The encoded protein is CASKGSETQYF.

V and J are TRBV19 and TRBJ2-2, with 7 bases matching TRBD2. This CDR3 is built from 15 residues. V was pared by 6 bases and J by 6 bases, with 10 bases of the junction left unmatched. Germline CDR1 LNHDA, CDR2 SQIVND (reference sequence). The CDR3 DNA sequence: TGTGCCAGTAGCCCTCAGCGGGGTACAGCCGGGGAGCTGTTTTTT. It encodes CASSPQRGTAGELFF.

This sequence joins TRBV24-1 and TRBJ1-2; the D gene is possibly TRBD1 (5 bases). V lost 1 base to trimming and J lost 8 bases, with 19 bases between them. The CDR3 is 16 amino acids. Germline V CDR1 and CDR2: KGHDR, SFDVKD. The CDR3 DNA is TGTGCCACCAGTGATTTCCGGGACGGAAGCCCTATGGGCTACACCTTC. This translates into CATSDFRDGSPMGYTF.

The CDR3 sequence is CASSNPRGPTLLSTDTQYF. CDR3 nucleotides: TGTGCCAGCAGCAACCCCAGGGGCCCGACGCTTCTAAGCACAGATACGCAGTATTTT. The chain is built from TRBV6-5 and TRBJ2-3, with D perhaps matching TRBD1 (6 bases). CDR1 is MNHEY and CDR2 is SVGAGI in the germline V gene. The CDR3 totals 19 residues. V was clipped by 6 bases and J by 0 bases, with 25 bases between them.

There are a few counts of this clonotype. This chain joins TRBV7-6 and TRBJ2-5; 7 nucleotides line up with TRBD1. The germline V gene has CDR1 SGHVS and CDR2 FNYEAQ. CDR3 length equals 15 residues. Trimming removed 0 bases from V and 5 bases from J; junction bases left unmatched: 6. CDR3 residues: CASSLATGVGETQYF. Written as DNA, the CDR3 is TGTGCCAGCAGCTTAGCCACAGGGGTTGGGGAGACCCAGTACTTC.

To note about this clonotype: A much larger clone is a single base away; this may be a read error. This chain joins TRBV7-2 and TRBJ2-1, with 11 positions matching TRBD2. The CDR3 totals 11 residues. J was trimmed by 12 bases and V by 9 bases; bases with no gene match: 4. The germline V gene encodes CDR1 SGHTA and CDR2 FQGNSA. CDR3: CARQTSGGQFF. The CDR3 DNA sequence: TGTGCCAGACAAACTAGCGGGGGGCAGTTCTTC.